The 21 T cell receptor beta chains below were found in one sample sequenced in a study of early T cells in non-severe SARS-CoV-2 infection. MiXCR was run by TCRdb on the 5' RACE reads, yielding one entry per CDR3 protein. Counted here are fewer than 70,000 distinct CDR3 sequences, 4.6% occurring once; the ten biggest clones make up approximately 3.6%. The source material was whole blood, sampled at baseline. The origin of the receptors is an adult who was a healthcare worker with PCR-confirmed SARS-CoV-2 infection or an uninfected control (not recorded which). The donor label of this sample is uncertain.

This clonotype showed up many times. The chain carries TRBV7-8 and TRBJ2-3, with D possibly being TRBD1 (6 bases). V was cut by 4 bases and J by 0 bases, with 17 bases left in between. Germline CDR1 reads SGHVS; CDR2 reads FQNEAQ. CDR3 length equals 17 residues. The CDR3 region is CASSSVRGSLSTDTQYF. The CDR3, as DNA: TGTGCCAGCAGCTCTGTCAGGGGTTCCCTTAGCACAGATACGCAGTATTTT.

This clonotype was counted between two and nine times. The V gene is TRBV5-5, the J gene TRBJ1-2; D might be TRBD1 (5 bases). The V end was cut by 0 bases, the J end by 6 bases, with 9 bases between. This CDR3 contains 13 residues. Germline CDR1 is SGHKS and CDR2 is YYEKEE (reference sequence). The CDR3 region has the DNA TGTGCCAGCAGCTTGGGTTCCAGGGATGGCTACACCTTC. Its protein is CASSLGSRDGYTF. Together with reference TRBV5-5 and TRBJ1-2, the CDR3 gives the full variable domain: DAGVTQSPTHLIKTRGQQVTLRCSPISGHKSVSWYQQVLGQGPQFIFQYYEKEERGRGNFPDRFSARQFPNYSSELNVNALLLGDSALYLCASSLGSRDGYTFGSGTRLTVV.

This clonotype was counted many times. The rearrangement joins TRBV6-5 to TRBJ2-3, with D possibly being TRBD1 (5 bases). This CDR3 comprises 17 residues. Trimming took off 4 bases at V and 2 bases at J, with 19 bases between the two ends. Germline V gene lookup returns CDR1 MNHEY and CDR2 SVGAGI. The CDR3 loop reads CASSSGLGRRVTDTQYF. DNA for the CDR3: TGTGCCAGCAGTTCAGGGCTTGGCCGGCGAGTCACAGATACGCAGTATTTT.

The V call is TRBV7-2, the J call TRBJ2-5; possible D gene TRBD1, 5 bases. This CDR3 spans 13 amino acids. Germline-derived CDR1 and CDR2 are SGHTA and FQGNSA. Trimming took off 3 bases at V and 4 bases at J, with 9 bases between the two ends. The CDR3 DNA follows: TGTGCCAGCAGCTTCGGCAGGGTAGAGACCCAGTACTTC. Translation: CASSFGRVETQYF.

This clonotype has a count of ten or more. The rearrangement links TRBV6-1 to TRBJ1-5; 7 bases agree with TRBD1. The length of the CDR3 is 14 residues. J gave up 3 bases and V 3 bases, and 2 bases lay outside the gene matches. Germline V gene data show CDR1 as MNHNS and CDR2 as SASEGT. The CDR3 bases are TGTGCCAGCAGTGATACAGGGGACAATCAGCCCCAGCATTTT. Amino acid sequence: CASSDTGDNQPQHF.

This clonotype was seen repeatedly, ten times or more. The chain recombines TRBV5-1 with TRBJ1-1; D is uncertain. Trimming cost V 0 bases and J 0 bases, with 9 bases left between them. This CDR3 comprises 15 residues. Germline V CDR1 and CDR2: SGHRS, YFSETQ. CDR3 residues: CASSLAGQLNTEAFF. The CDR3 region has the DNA TGCGCCAGCAGCTTGGCCGGGCAGCTGAACACTGAAGCTTTCTTT.

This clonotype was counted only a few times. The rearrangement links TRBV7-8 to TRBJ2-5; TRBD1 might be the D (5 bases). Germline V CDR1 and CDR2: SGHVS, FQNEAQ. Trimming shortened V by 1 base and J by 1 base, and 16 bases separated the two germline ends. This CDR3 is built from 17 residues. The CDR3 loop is CASSLGMRQSLQETQYF. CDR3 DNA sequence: TGTGCCAGCAGCTTAGGTATGCGACAGAGCCTCCAAGAGACCCAGTACTTC.

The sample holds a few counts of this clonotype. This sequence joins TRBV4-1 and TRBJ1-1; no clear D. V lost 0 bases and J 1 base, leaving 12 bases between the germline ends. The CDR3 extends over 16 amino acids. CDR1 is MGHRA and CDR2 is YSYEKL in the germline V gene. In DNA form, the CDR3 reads TGCGCCAGCAGCCAAGAGGTCCCCCCTGCGAACACTGAAGCTTTCTTT. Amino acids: CASSQEVPPANTEAFF.

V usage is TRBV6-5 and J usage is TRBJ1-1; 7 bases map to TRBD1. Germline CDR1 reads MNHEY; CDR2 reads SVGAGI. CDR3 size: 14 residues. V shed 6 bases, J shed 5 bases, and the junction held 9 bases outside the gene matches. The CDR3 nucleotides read TGTGCCAGCAGCCCATTTTCAGGGGGAACTGAAGCTTTCTTT. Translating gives CASSPFSGGTEAFF.

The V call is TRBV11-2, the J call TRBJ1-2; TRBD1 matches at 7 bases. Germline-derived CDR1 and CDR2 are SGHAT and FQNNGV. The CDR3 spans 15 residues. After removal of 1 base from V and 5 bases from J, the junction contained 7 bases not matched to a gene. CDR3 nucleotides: TGTGCCAGCAGCTTAGGAGGGGACAGAGTTTATGGCTACACCTTC. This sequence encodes CASSLGGDRVYGYTF.

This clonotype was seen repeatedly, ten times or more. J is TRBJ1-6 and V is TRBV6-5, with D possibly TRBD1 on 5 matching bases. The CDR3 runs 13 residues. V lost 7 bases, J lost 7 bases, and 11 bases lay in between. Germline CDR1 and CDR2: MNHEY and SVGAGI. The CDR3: CASTLGANSPLHF. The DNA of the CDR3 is TGTGCCAGCACCCTCGGGGCAAATTCACCCCTCCACTTT.

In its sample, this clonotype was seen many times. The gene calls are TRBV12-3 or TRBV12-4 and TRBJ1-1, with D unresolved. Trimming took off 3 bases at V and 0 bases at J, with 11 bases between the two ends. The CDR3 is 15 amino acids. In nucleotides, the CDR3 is TGTGCCAGCAGTTTTTGGGGAGGAGTGAACACTGAAGCTTTCTTT. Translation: CASSFWGGVNTEAFF.

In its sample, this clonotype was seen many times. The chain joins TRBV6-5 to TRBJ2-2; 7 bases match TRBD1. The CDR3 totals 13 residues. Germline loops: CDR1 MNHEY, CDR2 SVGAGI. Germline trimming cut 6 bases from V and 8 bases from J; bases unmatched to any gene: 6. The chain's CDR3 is CASRQGSAGELFF. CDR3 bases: TGTGCCAGCAGACAGGGGTCGGCAGGGGAGCTGTTTTTT.

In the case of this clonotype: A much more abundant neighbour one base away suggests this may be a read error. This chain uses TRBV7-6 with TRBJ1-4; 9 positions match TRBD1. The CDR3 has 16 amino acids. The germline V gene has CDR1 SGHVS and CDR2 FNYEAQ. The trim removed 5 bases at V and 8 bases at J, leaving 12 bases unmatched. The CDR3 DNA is TGTGCCAGCAGCCTGACCCTGGGACAGGGAAGGGAAAAACTGTTTTTT. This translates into CASSLTLGQGREKLFF.

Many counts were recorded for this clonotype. CDR3 in amino acids: CSARDSPRQGTWNEQFF. CDR3 nucleotide sequence: TGCAGTGCTAGAGATAGCCCCCGACAGGGGACGTGGAATGAGCAGTTCTTC. The rearrangement uses TRBV20-1 and TRBJ2-1; 8 nucleotides align to TRBD1. V lost 0 bases, J lost 7 bases, and 14 bases stayed unmatched. CDR3 length equals 17 residues. Germline loops: CDR1 DFQATT, CDR2 SNEGSKA (reference sequence).

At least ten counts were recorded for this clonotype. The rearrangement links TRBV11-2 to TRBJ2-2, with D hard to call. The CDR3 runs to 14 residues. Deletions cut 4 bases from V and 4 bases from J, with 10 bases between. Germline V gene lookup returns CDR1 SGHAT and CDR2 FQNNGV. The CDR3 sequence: CASSSGSGTGELFF. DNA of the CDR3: TGTGCCAGCAGCTCGGGTTCGGGCACCGGGGAGCTGTTTTTT.

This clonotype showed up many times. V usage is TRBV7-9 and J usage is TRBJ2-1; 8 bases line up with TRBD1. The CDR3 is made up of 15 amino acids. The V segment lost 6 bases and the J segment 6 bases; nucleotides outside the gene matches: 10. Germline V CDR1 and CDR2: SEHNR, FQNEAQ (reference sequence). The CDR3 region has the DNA TGTGCCAGCAGGTCTCCGGGACAGGCCAGCAATGAGCAGTTCTTC. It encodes CASRSPGQASNEQFF.

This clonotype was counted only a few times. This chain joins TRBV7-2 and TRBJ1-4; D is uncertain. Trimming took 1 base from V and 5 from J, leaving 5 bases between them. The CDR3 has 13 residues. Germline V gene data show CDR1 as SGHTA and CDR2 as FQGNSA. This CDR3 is CASSLEGNEKLFF. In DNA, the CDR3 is TGTGCCAGCAGCTTAGAGGGCAATGAAAAACTGTTTTTT.

The CDR3 bases are TGTGCCAGCAGTTTTAAGGGAGATGGGGCCAACGTCCTGACTTTC. This codes for CASSFKGDGANVLTF. The chain employs TRBV12-3 or TRBV12-4 and TRBJ2-6; D is possibly TRBD2 (5 bases). V gave up 3 bases and J gave up 3 bases, with 9 bases separating them. CDR3 size: 15 residues.

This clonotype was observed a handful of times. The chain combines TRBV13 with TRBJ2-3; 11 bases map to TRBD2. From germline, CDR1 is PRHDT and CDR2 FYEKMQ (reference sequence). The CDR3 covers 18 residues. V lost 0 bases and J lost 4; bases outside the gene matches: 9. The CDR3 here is CASSLGPLAGGVSDTQYF. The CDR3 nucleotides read TGTGCCAGCAGCTTAGGCCCCCTAGCGGGGGGCGTTTCAGATACGCAGTATTTT.

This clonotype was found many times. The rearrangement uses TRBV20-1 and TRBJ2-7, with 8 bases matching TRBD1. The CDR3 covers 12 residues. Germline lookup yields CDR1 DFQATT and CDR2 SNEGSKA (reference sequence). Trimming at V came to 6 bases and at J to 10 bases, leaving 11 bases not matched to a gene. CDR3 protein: CSAQTGDTFQYF. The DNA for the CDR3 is TGCAGTGCCCAGACAGGGGACACCTTTCAGTACTTC.